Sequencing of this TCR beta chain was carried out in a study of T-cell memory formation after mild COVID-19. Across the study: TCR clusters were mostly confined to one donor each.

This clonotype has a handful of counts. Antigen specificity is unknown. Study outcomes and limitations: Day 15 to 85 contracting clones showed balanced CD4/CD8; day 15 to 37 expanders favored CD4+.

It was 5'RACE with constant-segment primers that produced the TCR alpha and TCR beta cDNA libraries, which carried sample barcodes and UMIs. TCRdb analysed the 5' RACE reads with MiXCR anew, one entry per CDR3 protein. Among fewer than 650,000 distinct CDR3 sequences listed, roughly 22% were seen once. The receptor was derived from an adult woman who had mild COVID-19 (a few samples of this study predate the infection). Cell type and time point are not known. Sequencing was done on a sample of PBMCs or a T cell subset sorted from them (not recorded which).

CDR3 bases: TGTGCCTGGGCGGGACTAGCGGGGCCCTACGAGCAGTACTTC. Amino acid sequence: CAWAGLAGPYEQYF. The chain links TRBV30 to TRBJ2-7, with TRBD2 identical over 13 bases. The CDR3 has 14 amino acids. Per the germline V gene, CDR1 is GTSNPN and CDR2 is SVGIG (reference sequence). The ends lost 5 bases at V and 2 bases at J; junction bases unmatched: 3.